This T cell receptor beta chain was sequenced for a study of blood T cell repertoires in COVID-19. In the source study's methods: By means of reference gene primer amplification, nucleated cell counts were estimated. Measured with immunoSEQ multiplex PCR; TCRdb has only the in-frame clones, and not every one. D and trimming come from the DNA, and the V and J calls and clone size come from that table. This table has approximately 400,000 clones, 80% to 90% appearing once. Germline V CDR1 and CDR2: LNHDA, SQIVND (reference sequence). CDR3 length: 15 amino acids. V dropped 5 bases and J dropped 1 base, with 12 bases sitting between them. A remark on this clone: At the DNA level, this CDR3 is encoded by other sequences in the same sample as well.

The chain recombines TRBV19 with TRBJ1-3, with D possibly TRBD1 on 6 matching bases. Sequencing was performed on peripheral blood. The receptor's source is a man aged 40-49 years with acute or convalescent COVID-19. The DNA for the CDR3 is TGTGCCAGTAGTTCTTCAGGGGATTCTGGAAACACCATATATTTT. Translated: CASSSSGDSGNTIYF.